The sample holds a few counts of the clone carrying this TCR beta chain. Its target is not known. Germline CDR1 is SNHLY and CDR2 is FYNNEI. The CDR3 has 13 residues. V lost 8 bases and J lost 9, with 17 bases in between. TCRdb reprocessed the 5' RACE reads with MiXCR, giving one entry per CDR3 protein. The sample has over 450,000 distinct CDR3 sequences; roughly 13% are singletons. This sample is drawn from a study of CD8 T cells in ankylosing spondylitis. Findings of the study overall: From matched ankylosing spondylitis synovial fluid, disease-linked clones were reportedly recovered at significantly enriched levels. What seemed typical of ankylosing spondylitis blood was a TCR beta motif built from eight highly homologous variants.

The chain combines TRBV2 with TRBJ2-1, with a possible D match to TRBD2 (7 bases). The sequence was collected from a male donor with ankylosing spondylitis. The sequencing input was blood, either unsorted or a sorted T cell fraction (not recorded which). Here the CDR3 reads CASGGARVGEQFF. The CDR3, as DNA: TGTGCCAGCGGGGGGGCTCGGGTCGGTGAGCAGTTCTTC. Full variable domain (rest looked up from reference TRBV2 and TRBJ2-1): EPEVTQTPSHQVTQMGQEVILRCVPISNHLYFYWYRQILGQKVEFLVSFYNNEISEKSEIFDDQFSVERPDGSNFTLKIRSTKLEDSAMYFCASGGARVGEQFFGPGTRLTVL.